These 3 T cell receptor beta chains were all obtained from the same sample, sequenced in a study of PD-1 blockade in classical Hodgkin lymphoma. Profiled with immunoSEQ multiplex PCR; TCRdb holds only in-frame clones, not every one. Counted here are 50,000 to 75,000 clones, 85% to 90% occurring once; the ten biggest clones make up around 5%. Each patient experienced a relapse that followed autologous stem cell transplantation, and brentuximab vedotin exposure varied. The source was peripheral blood mononuclear cells (PBMCs), collected before the second cycle of nivolumab. The receptors come from a human donor with classical Hodgkin lymphoma.

This rearrangement joins TRBV5-1 to TRBJ1-5; D might be TRBD1 (6 bases). The ends were cut back, 0 bases at V and 3 bases at J, with 10 bases in the middle. This CDR3 region has 15 residues. The germline CDR1 and CDR2 sequences are SGHRS and YFSETQ. CDR3 DNA sequence: TGCGCCAGCAGCTTGGAGGGGACACCCAATCAGCCCCAGCATTTT. Its translation is CASSLEGTPNQPQHF.

The V gene is TRBV9, the J gene TRBJ2-1; no reliable D call. Germline-derived CDR1 and CDR2 are SGDLS and YYNGEE. The CDR3 sequence is 15 residues long. V lost 0 bases and J 0 bases, leaving 7 bases between the germline ends. The CDR3 sequence is CASSVVPGSYNEQFF. The CDR3 DNA reads as TGTGCCAGCAGCGTAGTCCCTGGCTCCTACAATGAGCAGTTCTTC.

This chain connects TRBV6-1 to TRBJ1-5, with D tentatively TRBD1 (5 bases). V lost 1 base and J lost 4, with 5 bases in between. The CDR3 runs to 13 residues. Germline values: CDR1 MNHNS, CDR2 SASEGT. The CDR3 DNA follows: TGTGCCAGCAGTGAAGAGGGGAATCAGCCCCAGCATTTT. Amino acids: CASSEEGNQPQHF.